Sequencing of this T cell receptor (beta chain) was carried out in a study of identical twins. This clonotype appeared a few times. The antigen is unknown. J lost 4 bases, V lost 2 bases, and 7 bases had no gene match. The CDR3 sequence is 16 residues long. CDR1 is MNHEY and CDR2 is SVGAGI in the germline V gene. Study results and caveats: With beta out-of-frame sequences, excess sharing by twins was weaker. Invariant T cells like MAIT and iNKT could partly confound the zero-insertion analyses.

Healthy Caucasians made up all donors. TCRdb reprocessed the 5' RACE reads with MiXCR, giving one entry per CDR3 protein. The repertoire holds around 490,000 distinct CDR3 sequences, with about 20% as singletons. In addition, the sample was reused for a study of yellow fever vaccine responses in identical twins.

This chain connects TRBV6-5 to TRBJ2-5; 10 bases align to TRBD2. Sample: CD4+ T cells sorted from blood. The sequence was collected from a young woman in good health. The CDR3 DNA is TGTGCCAGCAGTTACGGTGGTCTAGCGGGAGCAGAGACCCAGTACTTC. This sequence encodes CASSYGGLAGAETQYF.